Listed here are 30 T cell receptor beta chains from one sample, sequenced in a study. Via MiXCR, TCRdb re-called the 5' RACE reads, giving one row per CDR3 protein. The data contain tens of thousands of distinct CDR3 sequences, 17% of them singletons. Sequenced sample: naive CD4+ T cells sorted from blood. Subset in this sample: naive CD4+ T cells, CD4+CD45RA+CD25-. These receptors came from a female donor with breast cancer.

V is TRBV28 and J is TRBJ2-1, with D possibly TRBD1 on 6 matching bases. CDR1 is MDHEN, CDR2 SYDVKM, per germline. The ends were cut back, 7 bases at V and 12 bases at J, with 16 bases in the middle. The CDR3 spans 12 residues. The CDR3 is CASTKQQGRQFF. The DNA of the CDR3 is TGTGCCAGCACCAAACAACAGGGTCGGCAGTTCTTC.

The table lists this clonotype with a few counts. This chain links TRBV20-1 with TRBJ1-5, with D perhaps TRBD1 (5 bases). The CDR3 loop spans 14 amino acids. CDR1 DFQATT and CDR2 SNEGSKA come from the germline V gene (reference sequence). V gave up 0 bases and J gave up 4 bases, with 10 bases separating them. The CDR3 region has the DNA TGCAGTGCTAGAGACCCCGAGGGGAATCAGCCCCAGCATTTT. Encoded protein: CSARDPEGNQPQHF.

The chain recombines TRBV5-1 with TRBJ1-4; TRBD1 agrees at 7 bases. The V gene end was trimmed by 3 bases and the J gene end by 0 bases; junction bases not matched to a gene: 11. The CDR3 sequence is 18 residues long. The V gene's germline CDR1 is SGHRS and CDR2 YFSETQ. The CDR3 sequence: CASSSGPGQTATNEKLFF. The DNA for the CDR3 is TGCGCCAGCAGCTCGGGCCCGGGACAGACTGCAACTAATGAAAAACTGTTTTTT.

Turning to this clonotype: A much larger clone lies one base from this, so it may be a read error. The rearrangement joins TRBV4-3 to TRBJ1-2, with D possibly TRBD1 on 6 matching bases. The CDR3 extends over 15 amino acids. From germline, CDR1 is LGHNA and CDR2 YSLEER. The CDR3 DNA reads TGCGCCAGCAGCCAAGAACTTGGAGGGAGTGGGGGCTGCACCTTC. It yields the protein CASSQELGGSGGCTF.

This clonotype was detected ten times or more. CDR3 in amino acids: CASSPRLAGGEDTQYF. As DNA, the CDR3 is TGCGCCAGCAGCCCGCGGCTAGCGGGAGGCGAGGATACGCAGTATTTT. V gene TRBV5-1 combines with J gene TRBJ2-3; TRBD2 agrees at 11 bases. The length of the CDR3 is 16 residues. Germline-derived CDR1 and CDR2 are SGHRS and YFSETQ. Trimming cost V 4 bases and J 6 bases; bases outside gene matches: 10.

This clonotype showed up just a few times. This sequence joins TRBV7-8 and TRBJ2-3; tentative D call: TRBD2 (5 bases). Looked up from germline, CDR1 is SGHVS and CDR2 is FQNEAQ. Trimming took off 4 bases at V and 5 bases at J, with 16 bases between the two ends. This CDR3 region has 15 residues. The CDR3 spells CASSSQRGRGDTQYF. The DNA of the CDR3 is TGTGCCAGCAGCTCCCAACGCGGGCGCGGAGATACGCAGTATTTT.

Concerning this clonotype itself: A much larger clone sits a single nucleotide away, making a read error possible. The rearrangement links TRBV6-5 to TRBJ2-4, with 8 positions matching TRBD1. Germline CDR1 is MNHEY and CDR2 is SVGAGI. The CDR3 consists of 17 residues. DNA for the CDR3: TGTGCCAGCGGGTCTTACTCAGGGGGCGTCTCCAAAAGCATTCAGTACTTC. Translating it yields CASGSYSGGVSKSIQYF.

This clonotype was picked up a small number of times. The V call is TRBV5-1, the J call TRBJ2-7; possible D gene TRBD2, 6 bases. V shed 4 bases and J shed 4 bases, with 21 bases lying between them. CDR3 length: 16 residues. Germline CDR1 is SGHRS and CDR2 is YFSETQ. Here the CDR3 reads CASSPGGGGTVYEQYF. CDR3 sequence (DNA): TGCGCCAGCAGCCCGGGTGGAGGAGGGACGGTATACGAGCAGTACTTC. Complete variable domain (other parts from reference TRBV5-1 and TRBJ2-7): KAGVTQTPRYLIKTRGQQVTLSCSPISGHRSVSWYQQTPGQGLQFLFEYFSETQRNKGNFPGRFSGRQFSNSRSEMNVSTLELGDSALYLCASSPGGGGTVYEQYFGPGTRLTVT.

The sample holds a few counts of this clonotype. The chain joins TRBV7-9 to TRBJ2-7; 8 bases line up with TRBD2. The CDR3 extends over 14 amino acids. Germline CDR1 and CDR2: SEHNR and FQNEAQ (reference sequence). The V gene end was trimmed by 1 base and the J gene end by 3 bases; junction bases not matched to a gene: 2. CDR3 DNA sequence: TGTGCCAGCAGCTTAGGACTAGCGATCTACGAGCAGTACTTC. This encodes CASSLGLAIYEQYF.

The V call is TRBV12-3 or TRBV12-4, the J call TRBJ1-2, with no clear D. The V gene lost 1 base and the J gene lost 7 bases, with 4 bases spanning the gap. The CDR3 totals 11 residues. This CDR3 reads CASSLGAGYTF. CDR3 bases: TGTGCCAGCAGTTTAGGGGCTGGCTACACCTTC.

As concerns this clonotype: The junction differs from germline at one of its ends, possibly a read error. The J gene is TRBJ2-7, the V gene TRBV3-1, with TRBD2 matching 15 bases. The CDR3 consists of 19 residues. Germline lookup yields CDR1 LGHDT and CDR2 YNNKEL (reference sequence). In DNA, the CDR3 is TGTGCCAGCAGCCCCTCACAGGGGACTAGCGGGAGGAGCCCCTACGATCAGTACTTC. It specifies CASSPSQGTSGRSPYDQYF.

Ten or more counts support this clonotype. The rearrangement uses TRBV6-5 and TRBJ1-2, with D possibly TRBD1 on 6 matching bases. Germline V lookup: CDR1 MNHEY, CDR2 SVGAGI. This CDR3 is built from 12 residues. The V end was cut by 6 bases, the J end by 10 bases, with 15 bases between. The CDR3 DNA reads TGTGCCAGCAGGGAATTCACAGGGACCTACACCTTC. Translation: CASREFTGTYTF.

The chain links TRBV18 to TRBJ1-4, with D uncertain. The CDR3 covers 12 residues. Trimming took off 5 bases at V and 11 bases at J, with 12 bases between the two ends. Germline CDR1 reads KGHSH; CDR2 reads LQKENI. The chain's CDR3 is CASSARTGKLFF. The CDR3 DNA sequence: TGTGCCAGCTCAGCCCGGACGGGGAAACTGTTTTTT.

The chain uses TRBV30 and TRBJ1-1; 9 bases map to TRBD1. J gave up 6 bases and V 4 bases, and 6 bases lay outside the gene matches. This CDR3 is built from 13 residues. Germline V CDR1 and CDR2: GTSNPN, SVGIG (reference sequence). This CDR3 is CAWTEQGASEAFF. As DNA, the CDR3 is TGTGCCTGGACTGAACAGGGGGCTTCTGAAGCTTTCTTT.

This clonotype was detected many times. The chain links TRBV15 to TRBJ2-1; D is possibly TRBD1 or TRBD2 (5 bases each). Deletions cut 4 bases from V and 6 bases from J, with 13 bases between. Germline CDR1 and CDR2: LNHNV and YYDKDF (reference sequence). This CDR3 is 14 amino acids long. CDR3 DNA sequence: TGTGCCACCAGCACGGGACCCCTTCCCAATGAGCAGTTCTTC. Translated: CATSTGPLPNEQFF.

Ten or more counts support this clonotype. J is TRBJ2-5 and V is TRBV15; tentatively, D is TRBD1 (5 bases). Per germline, CDR1 LNHNV and CDR2 YYDKDF (reference sequence). V was cut by 1 base and J by 5 bases, with 11 bases left in between. The CDR3 covers 14 residues. As DNA, the CDR3 is TGTGCCACCAGCAGAGGGGGCGATGGGGAGACCCAGTACTTC. Encoded protein: CATSRGGDGETQYF.

By sample share, this clonotype is medium-sized. The CDR3: CSARKTGTDTQYF. DNA of the CDR3: TGCAGTGCTAGAAAGACAGGCACAGATACGCAGTATTTT. The V and J genes are TRBV20-1 and TRBJ2-3, with a weak D call TRBD1 (5 bases). Germline values: CDR1 DFQATT, CDR2 SNEGSKA (reference sequence). Trimming shortened V by 2 bases and J by 1 base, and 7 bases separated the two germline ends. This CDR3 contains 13 residues.

At least ten counts were recorded for this clonotype. This chain links TRBV6-1 with TRBJ2-7, with D perhaps TRBD1 (6 bases). The length of the CDR3 is 12 residues. V was clipped by 5 bases and J by 7 bases, with 12 bases between them. CDR1 and CDR2 (germline): MNHNS, SASEGT. The CDR3 loop is CASSIGQTEQYF. The CDR3, as DNA: TGTGCCAGCAGTATTGGACAGACGGAGCAGTACTTC.

The table lists this clonotype with a few counts. This chain links TRBV5-5 with TRBJ2-1; D possibly matches TRBD1 or TRBD2 (5 bases each). Germline V gives CDR1 SGHKS, CDR2 YYEKEE (reference sequence). The CDR3 is 15 amino acids. Trimming shortened V by 4 bases and J by 4 bases, and 15 bases separated the two germline ends. CDR3 nucleotide sequence: TGTGCCAGCAGCCTGGGACCGCAGACGTACAATGAGCAGTTCTTC. Its translation is CASSLGPQTYNEQFF.

This clonotype has at least ten counts. This rearrangement joins TRBV6-2 or TRBV6-3 to TRBJ2-2, with 8 bases fitting TRBD1. This CDR3 region has 15 residues. CDR1 and CDR2 (germline): MNHEY, SVGEGT. Trimming removed 5 bases from V and 4 bases from J; junction bases left unmatched: 6. CDR3 coding DNA: TGTGCCAGCAGTACCCCGACAGGGGCCACCGGGGAGCTGTTTTTT. This encodes CASSTPTGATGELFF.

V gene TRBV5-1 combines with J gene TRBJ2-3; 8 positions match TRBD2. Germline assignment: CDR1 SGHRS and CDR2 YFSETQ. V shed 1 base, J shed 4 bases, and the junction held 5 bases outside the gene matches. The CDR3 is made up of 15 amino acids. DNA of the CDR3: TGCGCCAGCAGCTTGAGTCAGACTAGCGCAGATACGCAGTATTTT. Translation gives CASSLSQTSADTQYF.

This clonotype was detected only a few times. This rearrangement joins TRBV6-1 to TRBJ2-3; 8 nucleotides align to TRBD2. V shed 10 bases and J 3 bases; nucleotides not matched to a gene: 9. Germline V lookup: CDR1 MNHNS, CDR2 SASEGT. This CDR3 contains 14 residues. The CDR3: CATWERERTDTQYF. The CDR3 DNA reads as TGTGCCACATGGGAGCGGGAGCGTACAGATACGCAGTATTTT.

On this clonotype itself: A read error may account for a junction end that differs from germline. The genes are TRBV7-2 and TRBJ2-7; maybe TRBD2 (5 bases). Germline values: CDR1 SGHTA, CDR2 FQGNSA. The CDR3 extends over 14 amino acids. In DNA form, the CDR3 reads TGTGCCGGCAGCTTAGTGGGTCTAGCCCACGAGCAGTACTTC. Protein sequence: CAGSLVGLAHEQYF.

This clonotype appeared a few times. V usage is TRBV9 and J usage is TRBJ2-3, with D maybe TRBD2 (6 bases). CDR1 is SGDLS, CDR2 YYNGEE, per germline. CDR3 size: 14 residues. The ends were cut back, 0 bases at V and 5 bases at J, with 10 bases in the middle. Here the CDR3 reads CASSVEGGEDTQYF. The CDR3 nucleotides read TGTGCCAGCAGCGTAGAGGGCGGGGAAGATACGCAGTATTTT.

This rearrangement joins TRBV7-8 to TRBJ2-2, with 11 bases fitting TRBD2. Germline CDR1 reads SGHVS; CDR2 reads FQNEAQ. The CDR3 consists of 19 residues. Trimming removed 7 bases from V and 3 bases from J; junction bases left unmatched: 16. CDR3 region: CASTRGVAGGLRDTGELFF. CDR3 in DNA: TGTGCCAGCACCCGCGGGGTAGCGGGGGGGCTTAGGGACACCGGGGAGCTGTTTTTT.

Notes on this clonotype: One base away lies a much larger clone, so this may be a sequencing read error. The chain is built from TRBV7-9 and TRBJ1-4; 7 nucleotides match TRBD1. This CDR3 has 14 amino acids. Germline V lookup: CDR1 SEHNR, CDR2 FQNEAQ (reference sequence). The CDR3 region has the DNA TGTGCCAGCAGCTCCAGACAGGGAGGAGAAAAACTGTCTTTT. Residues: CASSSRQGGEKLSF.

The genes are TRBV20-1 and TRBJ2-7, with 11 bases aligning to TRBD2. Germline V gene data show CDR1 as DFQATT and CDR2 as SNEGSKA (reference sequence). The CDR3 is 15 residues long. With 8 bases clipped from V and 2 bases from J, the junction kept 11 bases outside the gene matches. The CDR3: CSSFKTSGKTYEQYF. CDR3 nucleotides: TGCAGTTCTTTTAAGACTAGCGGGAAAACCTACGAGCAGTACTTC.

Regarding this clonotype: Being one base from a much bigger clone, this may be a read error. The chain is built from TRBV29-1 and TRBJ2-1; possible D gene TRBD2, 5 bases. The CDR3 covers 15 residues. Germline V gene data show CDR1 as SQVTM and CDR2 as ANQGSEA. Trimming left V 6 bases short and J 0 bases short, with 15 bases between. The CDR3 coding sequence is TGCAGCGTCCAGAGACAAGCGGCCTCCTACAATGAGCAGTTCTTC. It translates to CSVQRQAASYNEQFF.

A word on this clonotype: With a much larger clone just one base away, this may be a read error. This sequence joins TRBV5-1 and TRBJ1-5; 9 bases map to TRBD1. CDR1 and CDR2 (germline): SGHRS, YFSETQ. This CDR3 is built from 14 residues. The CDR3 loop reads CASSLGQGGQPQRF. DNA for the CDR3: TGCGCCAGCAGCCTGGGACAGGGCGGCCAGCCCCAGCGTTTT.

This clonotype appeared many times. V gene TRBV5-5 combines with J gene TRBJ2-5; D possibly corresponds to TRBD2 (7 bases). V was trimmed by 4 bases and J by 5 bases, leaving 15 bases between them. This CDR3 spans 14 amino acids. Per germline, CDR1 SGHKS and CDR2 YYEKEE (reference sequence). This chain's CDR3 is CASSRRGAGETQYF. CDR3 in DNA: TGTGCCAGCAGCCGACGGGGGGCGGGGGAGACCCAGTACTTC.